Detailed here is one T cell receptor beta chain. MiXCR, applied by TCRdb to the RT-PCR reads, yields one record per CDR3 protein. The sample holds around 190,000 distinct CDR3 sequences, about a tenth seen once. This entry comes from a study of response to subunit inactivated influenza vaccine. V was clipped by 4 bases and J by 1 base, with 9 bases between them. This CDR3 contains 13 residues. Per germline, CDR1 SGDLS and CDR2 YYNGEE. V and J are TRBV9 and TRBJ2-7, with D unclear. The material sequenced was non-naive T cells sorted from PBMCs, taken on the day of vaccination. The receptor's source is a middle-aged man who received an inactivated influenza vaccine. The CDR3 DNA sequence: TGTGCCAGCAGCCCACAAATATCCTACGAGCAGTACTTC. Its translation: CASSPQISYEQYF.